This record looks at one T cell receptor (beta chain) sequence and its context. The target antigen is unknown. This specimen belongs to a study of blood T cells in healthy people across ages. Study observations and caveats: The percentage of naive T cells correlated strongly with TCR beta diversity.

Germline CDR1 reads ENHRY; CDR2 reads SYGVKD. The length of the CDR3 is 14 residues. Trimming took 7 bases from V and 0 from J, leaving 13 bases between them. PCR was performed a second time for about 6 to 11 cycles using a sample-barcoded 5' primer and a J-beta primer mix. Each CDR3 protein is one row after TCRdb ran MiXCR on the 5' RACE reads. The sample contains about 380,000 distinct CDR3 sequences, about 55% of which appear only once. About 10 milliliters of peripheral blood were drawn from each donor into EDTA-treated tubes. This sequence originates from a man in his 60s in good health. This chain links TRBV10-3 with TRBJ2-7; the D gene is possibly TRBD1 (6 bases). The sequenced sample was blood. CDR3 region: CAITEGHVSYEQYF. CDR3 nucleotide sequence: TGTGCCATCACCGAGGGACACGTCTCCTACGAGCAGTACTTC.